The 2 T cell receptor beta chains in this list originate from one sample, sequenced in a study of T cell responses to AZD1222 COVID-19 vaccine. Assay used: immunoSEQ multiplex PCR; TCRdb lists only in-frame clones, some missing. The table includes 100,000 to 150,000 clones, roughly 90% detected once. This sample comprised peripheral blood, obtained on day 0 of AZD1222 vaccination. All receptors derive from an adult in good health.

This clone has a single count. The V gene is TRBV30, the J gene TRBJ1-5; 8 bases fit TRBD1. CDR1 GTSNPN and CDR2 SVGIG come from the germline V gene (reference sequence). The V and J ends lost 2 bases and 5 bases, in that order; junction bases with no gene match: 5. CDR3 length: 14 residues. CDR3 sequence (DNA): TGTGCCTGGAGTCCCGGACAGGGATATCAGCCCCAGCATTTT. The encoded protein is CAWSPGQGYQPQHF. Combining the CDR3 with reference TRBV30 and TRBJ1-5 gives the whole variable domain SQTIHQWPATLVQPVGSPLSLECTVEGTSNPNLYWYRQAAGRGLQLLFYSVGIGQISSEVPQNLSASRPQDRQFILSSKKLLLSDSGFYLCAWSPGQGYQPQHFGDGTRLSIL.

The V and J genes are TRBV6-1 and TRBJ1-1; possibly TRBD1 for D (6 bases). V lost 3 bases, J lost 4 bases, and 15 bases lay in between. This CDR3 is 15 amino acids long. Germline V gene data show CDR1 as MNHNS and CDR2 as SASEGT. The CDR3 spells CASSDPKIGGTEAFF. CDR3 nucleotide sequence: TGTGCCAGCAGTGATCCGAAAATAGGGGGCACTGAAGCTTTCTTT.